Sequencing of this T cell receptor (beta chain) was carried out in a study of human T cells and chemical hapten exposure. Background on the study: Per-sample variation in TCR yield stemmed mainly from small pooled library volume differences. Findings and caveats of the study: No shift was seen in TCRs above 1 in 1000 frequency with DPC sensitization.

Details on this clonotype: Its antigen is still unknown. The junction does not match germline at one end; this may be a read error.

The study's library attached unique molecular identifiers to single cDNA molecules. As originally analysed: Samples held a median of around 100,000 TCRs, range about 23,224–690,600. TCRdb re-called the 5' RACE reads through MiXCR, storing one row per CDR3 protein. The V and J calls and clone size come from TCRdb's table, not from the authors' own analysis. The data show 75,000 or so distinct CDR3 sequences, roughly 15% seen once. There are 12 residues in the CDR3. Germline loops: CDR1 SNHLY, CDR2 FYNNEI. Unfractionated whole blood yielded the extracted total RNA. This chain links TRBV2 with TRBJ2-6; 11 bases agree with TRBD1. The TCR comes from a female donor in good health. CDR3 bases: TGTGCCAGCAGGGGGACAGGGGGGCATCAGCTATTC. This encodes CASRGTGGHQLF.